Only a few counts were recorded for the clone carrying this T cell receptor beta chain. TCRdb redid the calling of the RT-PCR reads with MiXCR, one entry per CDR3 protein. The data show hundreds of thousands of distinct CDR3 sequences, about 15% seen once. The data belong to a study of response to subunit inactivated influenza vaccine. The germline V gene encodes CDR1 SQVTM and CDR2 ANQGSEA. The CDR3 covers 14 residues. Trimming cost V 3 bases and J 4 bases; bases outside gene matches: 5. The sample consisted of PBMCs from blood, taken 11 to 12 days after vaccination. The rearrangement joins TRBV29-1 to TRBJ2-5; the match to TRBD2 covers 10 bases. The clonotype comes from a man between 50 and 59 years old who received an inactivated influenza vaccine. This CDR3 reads CSVDLAGVRETQYF. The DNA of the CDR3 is TGCAGCGTTGATCTAGCGGGAGTCCGAGAGACCCAGTACTTC.